This T cell receptor beta chain comes out of a study of T cell changes during pregnancy in multiple sclerosis. The CDR3 is made up of 12 amino acids. The V gene's germline CDR1 is SGHRS and CDR2 YFSETQ. V gave up 1 base and J gave up 4 bases, with 5 bases separating them. TCRdb's copy holds only in-frame clones and misses some; the assay was immunoSEQ multiplex PCR. The sample has about 93,000 clones; about 92% are singletons. Source: peripheral blood, taken after pregnancy. The TCR comes from a female donor with multiple sclerosis, enrolled in a pregnancy study. The chain is built from TRBV5-1 and TRBJ1-2; D is unclear. For the CDR3, the DNA is TGCGCCAGCAGCTTGACCAGCTATGGCTACACCTTC. It codes for CASSLTSYGYTF.